A selection of T cell receptor beta chains follows, all from one sample in a study of technical replicates of blood from a few donors. Profiling relied on immunoSEQ multiplex PCR, and the TCRdb table lists in-frame clones only, not all of them. The table records over 90,000 clones, around 96% of them present only once. Sequenced input: T cells isolated from PBMCs. The receptors come from a human donor in good health. Both conserved end residues are part of each CDR3. The D gene is left open where the match is weak. Clone size, where shown, is once, few, many, or a class for clones that have expanded.

15 TRBD1 TRBJ2-5 NA TRBV4-1 CASSQGLPGGETQYF TGCGCCAGCAGCCAAGGGCTGCCAGGGGGAGAGACCCAGTACTTC
16 TRBD2 TRBJ2-7 NA TRBV5-4 CASSLGSGVLGGEQYF TGTGCCAGCAGCTTAGGTAGCGGGGTTCTCGGCGGGGAGCAGTACTTC
15 NA TRBJ1-1 NA TRBV5-1 CASSFEARGNTEAFF TGCGCCAGCAGCTTCGAAGCCAGAGGGAACACTGAAGCTTTCTTT
13 NA TRBJ2-1 NA TRBV27 CASQEGARSEQFF TGTGCCAGCCAGGAGGGGGCGCGGAGTGAGCAGTTCTTC
15 TRBD2 TRBJ2-1 NA TRBV6-1 CASRGREGRGNEQFF TGTGCCAGCAGAGGGCGGGAGGGCCGGGGAAATGAGCAGTTCTTC
17 TRBD2 TRBJ2-1 NA TRBV5-8 CASSLWAGGSKDNEQFF TGTGCCAGCAGCTTGTGGGCGGGAGGGTCAAAGGACAATGAGCAGTTCTTC
16 TRBD2 TRBJ2-1 NA TRBV7-6 CASSLAKLAGGDEQFF TGTGCCAGCAGCTTAGCGAAACTAGCGGGAGGAGATGAGCAGTTCTTC
14 NA TRBJ1-4 NA TRBV7-2 CASSFGGWSEQLFF TGTGCCAGCAGCTTCGGGGGTTGGAGTGAACAACTGTTTTTT
14 TRBD1 TRBJ2-7 NA TRBV9 CASSVVGQGGEQYF TGTGCCAGCAGCGTAGTGGGACAGGGAGGGGAGCAGTACTTC
14 TRBD2 TRBJ2-1 NA TRBV27 CASSRSGAHNEQFF TGTGCCAGCAGTCGAAGCGGGGCCCACAATGAGCAGTTCTTC
13 NA TRBJ1-1 NA TRBV19 CASMNQVDTEAFF TGTGCCAGTATGAACCAAGTAGACACTGAAGCTTTCTTT
15 NA TRBJ2-7 once TRBV30 CAWRPGHQGGYEQYF TGTGCCTGGAGGCCGGGACATCAGGGGGGCTACGAGCAGTACTTC
15 NA TRBJ2-1 NA TRBV4-1 CASSQFSGTYNEQFF TGCGCCAGCAGCCAATTTAGCGGAACCTACAATGAGCAGTTCTTC
17 TRBD2 TRBJ2-1 NA TRBV6-4 CASSDSIRLAGAEEQFF TGTGCCAGCAGTGACTCGATAAGACTAGCGGGAGCAGAAGAGCAGTTCTTC
15 NA TRBJ1-5 NA TRBV19 CASSIGVREGQPQHF TGTGCCAGTAGTATAGGGGTCCGAGAGGGTCAGCCCCAGCATTTT
15 TRBD1 TRBJ1-6 NA TRBV9 CASSVGTGLNSPLHF TGTGCCAGCAGCGTAGGGACAGGGCTAAATTCACCCCTCCACTTT
13 TRBD1 TRBJ2-7 NA TRBV5-1 CASSGQGAQEQYF TGCGCCAGCTCCGGACAGGGGGCGCAGGAGCAGTACTTC
13 NA TRBJ2-7 once TRBV9 CASSVDFSYEQYF TGTGCCAGCAGCGTGGACTTTTCCTACGAGCAGTACTTC
16 TRBD2 TRBJ2-1 once TRBV5-1 CASSYGLAGGYGEQFF TGCGCCAGCAGCTACGGACTAGCGGGAGGGTACGGTGAGCAGTTCTTC
17 NA TRBJ1-1 NA TRBV27 CASSLSRTTGSGTEAFF TGTGCCAGCAGTTTATCGCGGACCACGGGAAGCGGCACTGAAGCTTTCTTT
14 NA TRBJ1-1 NA TRBV5-6 CASSQPQGNTEAFF TGTGCCAGCAGCCAACCACAGGGGAACACTGAAGCTTTCTTT
14 TRBD1 TRBJ2-7 NA TRBV5-1 CASSPPGQGSEQYF TGCGCCAGCAGCCCCCCGGGACAGGGCTCGGAGCAGTACTTC
16 TRBD2 TRBJ2-7 NA TRBV15 CATSSGAGASFYEQYF TGTGCCACCAGCAGTGGAGCGGGAGCCAGCTTCTACGAGCAGTACTTC
13 NA TRBJ1-1 NA TRBV7-9 CASSSTLNTEAFF TGTGCCAGCAGCTCGACACTGAACACTGAAGCTTTCTTT
14 NA TRBJ1-1 NA TRBV6-5 CASSYVAGDDRAFF TGTGCCAGCAGTTATGTGGCAGGGGACGATCGTGCTTTCTTT
18 TRBD2 TRBJ2-2 NA TRBV4-1 CASTPSAAVRGYTGELFF TGCGCCAGCACCCCTAGCGCTGCGGTGCGGGGGTACACCGGGGAGCTGTTTTTT
11 TRBD1 TRBJ1-1 NA TRBV30 CAWSVTGAVFF TGTGCCTGGAGTGTAACAGGGGCTGTCTTCTTT
11 NA TRBJ2-7 NA TRBV28 CASSFQFEQYF TGTGCCAGCAGTTTCCAGTTCGAGCAGTACTTC
18 NA TRBJ2-3 NA TRBV12-5 CASGLAETGTWDTDTQYF TGTGCTAGTGGTTTGGCAGAAACCGGGACATGGGACACAGATACGCAGTATTTT
15 NA TRBJ2-4 NA TRBV5-6 CASSVGVGVKNIQYF TGTGCCAGCAGCGTCGGGGTCGGGGTAAAAAACATTCAGTACTTC
15 NA TRBJ2-1 NA TRBV5-4 CASSSRLVLSHEQFF TGTGCCAGCAGCTCCAGACTAGTTCTCTCCCATGAGCAGTTCTTC
14 NA TRBJ1-1 NA TRBV14 CASSQEESNTEAFF TGTGCCAGCAGCCAAGAGGAGTCGAACACTGAAGCTTTCTTT
13 NA TRBJ2-7 NA TRBV19 CASSPGEGYEQYF TGTGCCAGTAGTCCAGGCGAAGGTTACGAGCAGTACTTC
13 NA TRBJ2-3 NA TRBV19 CASSPGGTDTQYF TGTGCCAGTAGTCCAGGGGGGACAGATACGCAGTATTTT
16 TRBD1 TRBJ2-2 NA TRBV27 CASSPLGQANPGELFF TGTGCCAGCAGTCCCTTGGGACAGGCTAACCCCGGGGAGCTGTTTTTT
14 TRBD1 TRBJ1-1 NA TRBV6-5 CASSRGTGGTEAFF TGTGCCAGCAGCAGAGGGACAGGGGGCACTGAAGCTTTCTTT
12 TRBD2 TRBJ2-5 NA TRBV27 CATRGGLETQYF TGTGCCACCCGGGGGGGCCTCGAGACCCAGTACTTC
12 NA TRBJ2-2 once TRBV30 CAWSSQGEELFF TGTGCCTGGAGTTCGCAGGGCGAGGAGCTGTTTTTT
13 TRBD1 TRBJ1-3 NA TRBV6-5 CASRGQVGNTIYF TGTGCCAGCAGAGGACAGGTTGGAAACACCATATATTTT
17 TRBD1 TRBJ1-1 NA TRBV9 CASSVAQGSIMNTEAFF TGTGCCAGCAGCGTAGCACAGGGGAGTATCATGAACACTGAAGCTTTCTTT
17 TRBD2 TRBJ2-7 NA TRBV28 CASSPWLAGDSSYEQYF TGTGCCAGCAGCCCCTGGCTAGCGGGGGATAGCTCCTACGAGCAGTACTTC
14 NA TRBJ2-3 NA TRBV9 CASSVGASTDTQYF TGTGCCAGCAGCGTAGGGGCTAGCACAGATACGCAGTATTTT
16 NA TRBJ2-1 NA TRBV10-3 CAISEYTTGINNEQFF TGTGCCATCAGTGAGTACACTACAGGGATTAACAATGAGCAGTTCTTC
13 NA TRBJ1-1 NA TRBV11-1 CASSLAQGFEAFF TGTGCCAGCAGCTTAGCGCAGGGTTTTGAAGCTTTCTTT
15 TRBD1 TRBJ1-3 NA TRBV5-1 CASSLDGGQGNTIYF TGCGCCAGCAGCTTGGATGGGGGACAGGGAAACACCATATATTTT
14 NA TRBJ1-2 NA TRBV11-2 CASSLASVRQGRTF TGTGCCAGCAGCTTAGCTTCGGTTCGGCAGGGTCGTACCTTC
16 TRBD2 TRBJ2-1 NA TRBV5-1 CASSTKRGLAGDEQFF TGCGCCAGCAGCACCAAGAGGGGACTAGCGGGGGATGAGCAGTTCTTC
13 NA TRBJ2-7 NA TRBV21-1 CASSRGEGYEQYF TGTGCCAGCAGCCGGGGGGAGGGCTACGAGCAGTACTTC
16 TRBD1 TRBJ2-5 NA TRBV28 CASSPTGTGPQETQYF TGTGCCAGCAGTCCCACCGGGACAGGGCCCCAAGAGACCCAGTACTTC
13 NA TRBJ1-5 NA TRBV30 CAWSPGLNQPQHF TGTGCCTGGAGTCCAGGGCTTAATCAGCCCCAGCATTTT
18 TRBD1 TRBJ1-2 NA TRBV9 CASWGVNTTGKGPHGYTF TGTGCCAGTTGGGGCGTCAACACGACAGGGAAGGGCCCCCATGGCTACACCTTC
12 NA TRBJ1-5 NA TRBV7-9 CASSSVGQPQHF TGTGCCAGCAGCTCGGTTGGTCAGCCCCAGCATTTT
15 NA TRBJ1-4 NA TRBV7-8 CASKSRQATNEKLFF TGTGCCAGCAAGTCTCGCCAGGCAACTAATGAAAAACTGTTTTTT
17 TRBD2 TRBJ2-2 NA TRBV9 CASSVDSGGINTGELFF TGTGCCAGCAGCGTAGACAGCGGGGGAATTAACACCGGGGAGCTGTTTTTT